Below, 9 T cell receptor beta chains from the same sample are listed, as sequenced in a study of neoadjuvant anti-PD-1 for oral cavity cancer. Measured with immunoSEQ multiplex PCR; TCRdb has only the in-frame clones, and not every one. Of roughly 14,000 clones in the sample, around 82% were seen once. As to time point: after neoadjuvant nivolumab, at surgical resection. Sequenced material: PBMCs, taken after nivolumab (anti-PD-1) treatment. The receptors come from a person aged 35 to 85 with oral cavity squamous cell carcinoma.

This clone was recorded once. This sequence joins TRBV6-1 and TRBJ1-5; 8 positions agree with TRBD1. With V trimmed by 8 bases and J by 0 bases, 3 bases remained unmatched. The germline V gene encodes CDR1 MNHNS and CDR2 SASEGT. The CDR3 is 14 residues long. The CDR3 sequence is CASQQGGSNQPQHF. CDR3 nucleotides: TGTGCCAGCCAACAGGGGGGTAGCAATCAGCCCCAGCATTTT.

This clone was seen a few times. V gene TRBV5-5 combines with J gene TRBJ1-5; possible D gene TRBD1, 6 bases. CDR1 and CDR2 (germline): SGHKS, YYEKEE (reference sequence). The V end lost 4 bases, the J end lost 4 bases, and 15 bases lay between the germline ends. The CDR3 runs 15 residues. CDR3 region: CASSRNAGANQPQHF. The CDR3 DNA reads TGTGCCAGCAGCCGAAACGCAGGGGCTAATCAGCCCCAGCATTTT.

The chain recombines TRBV2 with TRBJ2-7; weak D call: TRBD1 (6 bases). V was trimmed by 6 bases and J by 4 bases, leaving 13 bases between them. The V gene's germline CDR1 is SNHLY and CDR2 FYNNEI. The CDR3 is made up of 13 amino acids. CDR3 nucleotide sequence: TGTGCCAGCAGAAAGACAGGAAAATACGAGCAGTACTTC. As protein: CASRKTGKYEQYF.

The V call is TRBV29-1, the J call TRBJ1-2, with 7 bases lining up with TRBD1. J lost 3 bases, V lost 6 bases, and 4 bases had no gene match. This CDR3 contains 12 residues. Germline V lookup: CDR1 SQVTM, CDR2 ANQGSEA. DNA for the CDR3: TGCAGCGTCTACGGACAGGACTATGGCTACACCTTC. Protein: CSVYGQDYGYTF.

V usage is TRBV28 and J usage is TRBJ1-2; 9 bases map to TRBD1. The CDR3 contains 15 residues. CDR1 MDHEN and CDR2 SYDVKM come from the germline V gene. The V segment lost 3 bases and the J segment 6 bases; nucleotides outside the gene matches: 8. The CDR3 spells CASSLGKNRGHGYTF. As DNA, the CDR3 is TGTGCCAGCAGTTTGGGGAAGAACAGGGGGCATGGCTACACCTTC.

The genes are TRBV10-3 and TRBJ1-2; D might be TRBD1 (6 bases). Germline V gene lookup returns CDR1 ENHRY and CDR2 SYGVKD. The CDR3 is 15 residues long. Trimming cost V 1 base and J 2 bases, with 11 bases left between them. The CDR3 protein is CAISEWGAANYGYTF. In DNA form, the CDR3 reads TGTGCCATCAGTGAGTGGGGGGCGGCGAACTATGGCTACACCTTC.

The chain recombines TRBV6-6 with TRBJ1-1; the D is unclear. The length of the CDR3 is 14 residues. Trimming took 5 bases from V and 4 from J, leaving 14 bases between them. The V gene's germline CDR1 is MNHNY and CDR2 SVGAGI (reference sequence). This chain's CDR3 is CASSGRSLGTEAFF. The CDR3 bases are TGTGCCAGCAGTGGCCGATCGTTGGGCACTGAAGCTTTCTTT.

CDR3 bases: TGCGCCAGCAGCCAAGCTGGAAACACCATATATTTT. Protein product: CASSQAGNTIYF. V is TRBV4-1 and J is TRBJ1-3; D call uncertain. Per the germline V gene, CDR1 is MGHRA and CDR2 is YSYEKL. The ends were cut back, 1 base at V and 2 bases at J, with 0 bases in the middle. This CDR3 region has 12 residues.

This chain's CDR3 is CAGQGANTGELFF. In DNA form, the CDR3 reads TGTGCCGGACAGGGGGCGAACACCGGGGAGCTGTTTTTT. V and J are TRBV30 and TRBJ2-2; TRBD1 matches 10 bases. From germline, CDR1 is GTSNPN and CDR2 SVGIG (reference sequence). V shed 8 bases and J 0 bases; nucleotides not matched to a gene: 0. The CDR3 runs to 13 residues.